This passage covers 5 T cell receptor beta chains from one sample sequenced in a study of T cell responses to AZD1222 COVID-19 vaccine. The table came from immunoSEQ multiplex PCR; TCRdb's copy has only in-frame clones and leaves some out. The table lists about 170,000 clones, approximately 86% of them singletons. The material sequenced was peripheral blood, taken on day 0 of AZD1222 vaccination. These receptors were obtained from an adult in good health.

CDR3 coding DNA: TGTGCCAGCAGTCCCAAGAGAGACGGATTCTACGAGCAGTACTTC. It yields the protein CASSPKRDGFYEQYF. The rearrangement uses TRBV6-5 and TRBJ2-7; no firm D call. The V end was cut by 5 bases, the J end by 3 bases, with 17 bases between. The germline gives CDR1 MNHEY, CDR2 SVGAGI. This CDR3 has 15 residues.

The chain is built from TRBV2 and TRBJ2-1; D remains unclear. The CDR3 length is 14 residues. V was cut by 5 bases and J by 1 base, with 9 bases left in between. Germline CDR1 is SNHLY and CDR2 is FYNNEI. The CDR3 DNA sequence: TGTGCCAGCAGTTACGCCACGTCCTACAATGAGCAGTTCTTC. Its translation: CASSYATSYNEQFF.

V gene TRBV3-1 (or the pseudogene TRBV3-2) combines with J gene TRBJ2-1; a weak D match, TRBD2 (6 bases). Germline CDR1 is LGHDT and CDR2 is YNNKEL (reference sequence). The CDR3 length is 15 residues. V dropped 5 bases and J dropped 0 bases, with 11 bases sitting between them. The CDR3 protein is CASSAYGSSYNEQFF. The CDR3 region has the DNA TGTGCCAGCAGCGCCTACGGGAGCTCCTACAATGAGCAGTTCTTC.

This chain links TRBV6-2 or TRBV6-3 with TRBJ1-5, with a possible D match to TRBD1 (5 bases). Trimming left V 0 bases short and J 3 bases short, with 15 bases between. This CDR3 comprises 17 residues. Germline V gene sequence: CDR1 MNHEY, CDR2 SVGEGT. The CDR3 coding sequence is TGTGCCAGCAGTTACTCACCGGGACCGGGCCTCAATCAGCCCCAGCATTTT. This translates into CASSYSPGPGLNQPQHF.

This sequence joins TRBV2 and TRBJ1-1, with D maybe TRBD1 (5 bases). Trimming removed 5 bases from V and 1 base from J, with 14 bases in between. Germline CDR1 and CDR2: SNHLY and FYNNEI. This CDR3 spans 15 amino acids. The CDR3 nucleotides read TGTGCCAGCAGTTGGGGACGTGCGGGGAACACTGAAGCTTTCTTT. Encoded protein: CASSWGRAGNTEAFF.